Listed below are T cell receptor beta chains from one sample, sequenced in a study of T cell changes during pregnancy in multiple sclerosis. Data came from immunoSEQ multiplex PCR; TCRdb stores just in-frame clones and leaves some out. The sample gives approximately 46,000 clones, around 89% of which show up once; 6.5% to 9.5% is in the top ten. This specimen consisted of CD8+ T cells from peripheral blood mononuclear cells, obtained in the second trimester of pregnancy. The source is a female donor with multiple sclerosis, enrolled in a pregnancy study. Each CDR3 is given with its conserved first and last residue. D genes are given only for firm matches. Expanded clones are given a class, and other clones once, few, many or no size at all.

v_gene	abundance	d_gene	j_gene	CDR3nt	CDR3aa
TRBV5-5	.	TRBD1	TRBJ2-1	TGTGCCAGCAGCTTGGTGACAGGGTTGGAGCAGTTCTTC	CASSLVTGLEQFF
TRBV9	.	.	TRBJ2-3	TGTGCCAGCAGCGTAGGCGGCTCTAGCACAGATACGCAGTATTTT	CASSVGGSSTDTQYF
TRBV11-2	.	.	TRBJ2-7	TGTGCCAGCAGCTTTGGGCTCTCCTACGAGCAGTACTTC	CASSFGLSYEQYF
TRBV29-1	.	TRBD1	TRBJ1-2	TGCAGCGTTGAAGCCGGGGACAGCTATGGCTACACCTTC	CSVEAGDSYGYTF
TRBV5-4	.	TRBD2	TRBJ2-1	TGTGCCAGCAGCTGGGCGGGGGGGGAGAATGAGCAGTTCTTC	CASSWAGGENEQFF
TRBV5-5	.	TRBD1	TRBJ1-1	TGTGCCAGCAGATACGACAGGGGAAGAACTGAAGCTTTCTTT	CASRYDRGRTEAFF
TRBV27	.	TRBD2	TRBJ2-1	TGTGCCACCATGGAGCTAGCGGGAGATAATGAGCAGTTCTTC	CATMELAGDNEQFF
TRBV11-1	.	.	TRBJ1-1	TGTGCCAGCAGCCTTGGGCAGACTGAAGCTTTCTTT	CASSLGQTEAFF
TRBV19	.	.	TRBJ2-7	TGTGCCAGTAGTATTGGGCCAGAGCCTATCGAGCAGTACTTC	CASSIGPEPIEQYF
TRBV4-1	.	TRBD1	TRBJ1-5	TGCGCCAGCAGCCCGGACAGGGGAAGTCAGCCCCAGCATTTT	CASSPDRGSQPQHF
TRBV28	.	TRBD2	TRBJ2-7	TGTGGCAGCAGACTAGCGGGCGACCCGAGCTCCTACGAGCAGTACTTC	CGSRLAGDPSSYEQYF
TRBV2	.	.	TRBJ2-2	TGTGCCAGCAGTCTTCTTCCCGGGGAGCTGTTTTTT	CASSLLPGELFF
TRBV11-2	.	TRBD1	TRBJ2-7	TGTGCCAGCACCTCGGGACAGGGTACCTACGAGCAGTACTTC	CASTSGQGTYEQYF
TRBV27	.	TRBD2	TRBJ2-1	TGTGCCAGCACGACTAGCGGGGGCCCCTCCTACAATGAGCAGTTCTTC	CASTTSGGPSYNEQFF
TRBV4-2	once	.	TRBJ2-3	TGTGCCAGCAGCCAAGAACAACGGGGCACAGATACGCAGTATTTT	CASSQEQRGTDTQYF
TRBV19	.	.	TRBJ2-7	TGTGCCAGTAGTCCAGGGCGCTTGGACTACGAGCAGTACTTC	CASSPGRLDYEQYF
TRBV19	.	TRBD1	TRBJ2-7	TGTGCCAGTAGTTTCGGGACAGACTACGAGCAGTACTTC	CASSFGTDYEQYF
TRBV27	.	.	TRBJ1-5	TGTGCCAGCAGTCCACTTGGGGGGGGGAATCAGCCCCAGCATTTT	CASSPLGGGNQPQHF
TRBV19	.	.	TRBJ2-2	TGTGCCAGTAGTATAGGAGGCTACACCGGGGAGCTGTTTTTT	CASSIGGYTGELFF
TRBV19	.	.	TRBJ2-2	TGTGCCAGTAGTATCGGAGACAGGAACACCGGGGAGCTGTTTTTT	CASSIGDRNTGELFF
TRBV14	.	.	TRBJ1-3	TGTGCCAGCAGCCAAGTAAGCGGCTCTGGAAACACCATATATTTT	CASSQVSGSGNTIYF
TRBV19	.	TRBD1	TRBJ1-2	TGTGCCAGTAGTACTTGGACAGGGTTCTACACCTTC	CASSTWTGFYTF
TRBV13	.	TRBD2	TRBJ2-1	TGTGCCAGCAGCGAGAGGGGACTACCCTACAATGAGCAGTTCTTC	CASSERGLPYNEQFF
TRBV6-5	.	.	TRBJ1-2	TGTGCCAGCAGTTCACCCGTGGGGGCCCATGGCTACACCTTC	CASSSPVGAHGYTF
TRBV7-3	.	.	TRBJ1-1	TGTGCCAGCAGCTTAAACCCACAGGTTCTCTCTGAAGCTTTCTTT	CASSLNPQVLSEAFF
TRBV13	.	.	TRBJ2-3	TGTGCCAGCAGCTCAAACCCCGGTGCGCCCACAGATACGCAGTATTTT	CASSSNPGAPTDTQYF
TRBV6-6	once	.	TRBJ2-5	TGTGCCAGCACCAAAGAGCGGGAGACCCAGTACTTC	CASTKERETQYF
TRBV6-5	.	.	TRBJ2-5	TGTGCCAGCAGGGCGTGGACTCAAGAGACCCAGTACTTC	CASRAWTQETQYF
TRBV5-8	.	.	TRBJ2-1	TGTGCCAGCAGTCCCGTTGGAGAGGACTACAATGAGCAGTTCTTC	CASSPVGEDYNEQFF
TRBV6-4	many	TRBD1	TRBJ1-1	TGTGCCAGCAGTGACTCGGACAGGGGCGAAGCTTTCTTT	CASSDSDRGEAFF
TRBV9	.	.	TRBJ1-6	TGTGCCAGCAGCGTCGCTGAGGCGTCAAATTCACCCCTCCACTTT	CASSVAEASNSPLHF
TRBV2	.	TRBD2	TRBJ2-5	TGTGCCAGCAGTGAATGGGGTAGCGGGGGAGCGTTAGAACAAGAGACCCAGTACTTC	CASSEWGSGGALEQETQYF
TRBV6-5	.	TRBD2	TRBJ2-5	TGTGCCAGCAGCTTACTAGCGGAGAAACAAGAGACCCAGTACTTC	CASSLLAEKQETQYF
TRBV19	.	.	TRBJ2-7	TGTGCCAGTAGTAAGGCGCGGCTCTACGAGCAGTACTTC	CASSKARLYEQYF
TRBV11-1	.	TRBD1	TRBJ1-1	TGTGCCAGTAGACAGGGATGGGACTCTCCTGAAGCTTTCTTT	CASRQGWDSPEAFF
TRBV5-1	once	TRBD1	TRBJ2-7	TGCGCCAGCGGGGCCGGACAGGGGATTCCCTACGAGCAGTACTTC	CASGAGQGIPYEQYF
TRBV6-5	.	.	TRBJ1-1	TGTGCCAGCAGTTACTTGACAGACGGGGGGTCTGAAGCTTTCTTT	CASSYLTDGGSEAFF
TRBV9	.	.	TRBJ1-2	TGTGCCAGCAGCGTCACTTCTCCGGGACACAGCAACTATGGCTACACCTTC	CASSVTSPGHSNYGYTF
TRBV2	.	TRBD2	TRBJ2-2	TGTGCCAGCATCTCTGTTAGCGGGAGCCCCGGGGAGCTGTTTTTT	CASISVSGSPGELFF
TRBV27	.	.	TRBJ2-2	TGTGCCAGCAGTTTATCGAGCACCGGGGAGCTGTTTTTT	CASSLSSTGELFF
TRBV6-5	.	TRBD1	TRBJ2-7	TGTGCCAGCAGCTTACAGGAGTCAGGGGGCTACGAGCAGTACTTC	CASSLQESGGYEQYF
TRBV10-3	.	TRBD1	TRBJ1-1	TGTGCCATCAGTGGGAGGACAGGGATGTTGAACACTGAAGCTTTCTTT	CAISGRTGMLNTEAFF
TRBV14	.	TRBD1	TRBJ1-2	TGTGCCAGCAGCCAAGTTTCAGGGGGATTATACACCTTC	CASSQVSGGLYTF
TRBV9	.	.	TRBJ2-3	TGTGCCAGCAGCTCGGGACTCGACACAGATACGCAGTATTTT	CASSSGLDTDTQYF
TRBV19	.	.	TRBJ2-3	TGTGCCAGTAGCGCTCCACCGGGACAAGGCACAGATACGCAGTATTTT	CASSAPPGQGTDTQYF
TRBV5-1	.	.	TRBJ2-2	TGCGCCAGCAGCTTGCGGGGGACGGAGAACACCGGGGAGCTGTTTTTT	CASSLRGTENTGELFF
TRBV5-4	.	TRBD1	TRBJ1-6	TGTGCCAGCAGCTTGGTCGGACAGGGAGTATCACCCCTCCACTTT	CASSLVGQGVSPLHF
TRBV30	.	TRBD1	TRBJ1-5	TGTGCCTGGAGTGCACCGGGACAGTTCTTTGAGCCCCAGCATTTT	CAWSAPGQFFEPQHF
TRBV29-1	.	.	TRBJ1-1	TGCAGCGTTGAAGCCCGGGGCACTGAAGCTTTCTTT	CSVEARGTEAFF
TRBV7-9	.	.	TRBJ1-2	TGTGCCAGCAGCGACCAGGGTCGCTATGGCTACACCTTC	CASSDQGRYGYTF
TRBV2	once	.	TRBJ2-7	TGTGCCAGCAGTGAAACACAGAGTACCTACGAGCAGTACTTC	CASSETQSTYEQYF
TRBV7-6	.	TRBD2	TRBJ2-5	TGTGCCAGCAGCTCAGCGGGACTGCGGACCCAGTACTTC	CASSSAGLRTQYF
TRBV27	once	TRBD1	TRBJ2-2	TGTGCCAGCAGTTTAGCTCCGGGACAGGGGACCGGGGAGCTGTTTTTT	CASSLAPGQGTGELFF
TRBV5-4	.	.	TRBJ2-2	TGTGCCAGCAGCCCAAGACAGCAGACCTCCTTTCTTTCGAACACCGGGGAGCTGTTTTTT	CASSPRQQTSFLSNTGELFF
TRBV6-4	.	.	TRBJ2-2	TGTGCCAGCAGTGACCGGACTAACACCGGGGAGCTGTTTTTT	CASSDRTNTGELFF
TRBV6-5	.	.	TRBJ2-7	TGTGCCAGCAGCTTATACGGGGAGAGCTCCTACGAGCAGTACTTC	CASSLYGESSYEQYF